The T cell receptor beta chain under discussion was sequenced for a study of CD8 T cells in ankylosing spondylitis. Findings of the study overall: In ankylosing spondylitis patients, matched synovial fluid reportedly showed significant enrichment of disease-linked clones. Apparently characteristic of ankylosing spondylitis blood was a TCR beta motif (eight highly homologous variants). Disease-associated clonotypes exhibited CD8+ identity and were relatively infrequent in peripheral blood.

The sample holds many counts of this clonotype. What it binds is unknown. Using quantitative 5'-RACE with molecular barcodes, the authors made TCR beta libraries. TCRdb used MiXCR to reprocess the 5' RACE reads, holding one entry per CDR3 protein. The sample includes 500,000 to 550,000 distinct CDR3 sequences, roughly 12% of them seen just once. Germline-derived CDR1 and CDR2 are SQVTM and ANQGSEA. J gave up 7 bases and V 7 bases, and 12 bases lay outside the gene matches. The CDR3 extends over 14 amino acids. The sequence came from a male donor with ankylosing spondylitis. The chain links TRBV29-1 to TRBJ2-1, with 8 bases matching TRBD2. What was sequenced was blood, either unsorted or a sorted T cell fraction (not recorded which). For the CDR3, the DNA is TGCAGCGCCCGGGGAGCGGGAGATGTGAATGAGCAGTTCTTC. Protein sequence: CSARGAGDVNEQFF.